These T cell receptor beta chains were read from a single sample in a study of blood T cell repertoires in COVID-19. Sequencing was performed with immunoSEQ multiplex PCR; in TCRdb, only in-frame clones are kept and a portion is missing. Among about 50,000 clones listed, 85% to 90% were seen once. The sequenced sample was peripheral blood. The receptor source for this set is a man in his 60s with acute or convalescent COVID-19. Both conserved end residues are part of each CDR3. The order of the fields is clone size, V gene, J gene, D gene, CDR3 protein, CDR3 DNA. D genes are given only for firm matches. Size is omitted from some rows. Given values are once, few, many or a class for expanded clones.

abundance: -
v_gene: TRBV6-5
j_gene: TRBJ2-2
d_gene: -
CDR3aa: CASSYRGTGELFF
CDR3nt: TGTGCCAGCAGTTACAGGGGCACCGGGGAGCTGTTTTTT

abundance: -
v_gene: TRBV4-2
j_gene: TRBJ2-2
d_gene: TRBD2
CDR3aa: CASSQDWLAGNAGELFF
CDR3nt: TGTGCCAGCAGCCAAGATTGGCTAGCGGGAAATGCCGGGGAGCTGTTTTTT

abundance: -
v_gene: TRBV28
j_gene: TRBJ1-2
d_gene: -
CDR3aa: CASRGGRIHYGYTF
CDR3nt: TGTGCCAGCAGGGGGGGACGGATCCACTATGGCTACACCTTC

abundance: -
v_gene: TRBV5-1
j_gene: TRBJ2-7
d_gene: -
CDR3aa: CASSLYTGSYEQYF
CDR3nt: TGCGCCAGCAGCTTGTATACCGGCTCCTACGAGCAGTACTTC

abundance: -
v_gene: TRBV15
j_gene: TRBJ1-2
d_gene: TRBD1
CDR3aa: CATKTGDNYGYTF
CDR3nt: TGTGCCACAAAAACAGGGGACAACTATGGCTACACCTTC

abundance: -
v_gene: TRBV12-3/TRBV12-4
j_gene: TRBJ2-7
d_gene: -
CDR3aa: CASSSGGIYEQYF
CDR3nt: TGTGCCAGCAGTTCCGGGGGAATCTACGAGCAGTACTTC

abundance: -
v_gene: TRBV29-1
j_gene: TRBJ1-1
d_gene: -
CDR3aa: CSVLYTEAFF
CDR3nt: TGCAGCGTTCTATACACTGAAGCTTTCTTT

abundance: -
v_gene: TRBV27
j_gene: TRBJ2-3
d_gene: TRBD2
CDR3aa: CASSLLSMAGARADTQYF
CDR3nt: TGTGCCAGCAGTTTATTGTCGATGGCGGGAGCAAGGGCAGATACGCAGTATTTT

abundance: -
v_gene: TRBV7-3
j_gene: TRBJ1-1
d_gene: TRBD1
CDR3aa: CASSGQTGSEAFF
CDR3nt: TGTGCCAGCAGCGGACAGACAGGGTCTGAAGCTTTCTTT

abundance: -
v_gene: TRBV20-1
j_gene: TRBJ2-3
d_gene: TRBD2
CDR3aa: CSASASGSRTDTQYF
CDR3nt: TGCAGTGCTAGTGCTAGCGGGAGTCGCACAGATACGCAGTATTTT

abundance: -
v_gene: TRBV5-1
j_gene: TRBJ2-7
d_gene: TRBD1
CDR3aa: CASSPGQGREQYF
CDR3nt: TGCGCCAGCAGCCCGGGACAGGGGCGCGAGCAGTACTTC

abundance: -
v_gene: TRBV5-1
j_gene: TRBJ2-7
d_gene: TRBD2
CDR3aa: CASSLPGGVYEQYF
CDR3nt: TGCGCCAGCAGCTTGCCGGGAGGGGTCTACGAGCAGTACTTC

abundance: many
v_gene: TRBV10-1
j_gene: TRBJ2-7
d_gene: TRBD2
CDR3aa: CASSESVTGGTYEQYF
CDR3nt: TGCGCCAGCAGTGAGTCGGTGACGGGAGGGACCTACGAGCAGTACTTC

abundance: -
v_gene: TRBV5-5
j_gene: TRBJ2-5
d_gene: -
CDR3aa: CASRLLANQETQYF
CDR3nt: TGTGCCAGCAGACTCCTAGCAAACCAAGAGACCCAGTACTTC

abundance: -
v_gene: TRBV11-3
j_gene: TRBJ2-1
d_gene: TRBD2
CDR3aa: CASSLGGGSRVNNEQFF
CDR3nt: TGTGCCAGCAGCTTAGGGGGCGGGAGCAGAGTCAACAATGAGCAGTTCTTC

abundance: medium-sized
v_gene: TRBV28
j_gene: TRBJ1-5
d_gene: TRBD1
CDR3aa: CASGTGHSNQPQHF
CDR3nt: TGTGCCAGCGGGACAGGGCATAGCAATCAGCCCCAGCATTTT

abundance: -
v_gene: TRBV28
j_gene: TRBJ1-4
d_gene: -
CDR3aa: CASSSRDEKLFF
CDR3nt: TGTGCCAGCAGTTCCAGGGATGAAAAACTGTTTTTT

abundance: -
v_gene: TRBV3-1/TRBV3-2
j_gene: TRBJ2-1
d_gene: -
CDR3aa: CASRRDTLSYNEQFF
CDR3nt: TGTGCCAGCAGAAGGGACACCCTCTCCTACAATGAGCAGTTCTTC

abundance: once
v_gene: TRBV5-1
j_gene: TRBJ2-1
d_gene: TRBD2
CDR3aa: CASSLHGREFYNEQFF
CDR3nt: TGCGCCAGCAGCTTGCACGGGCGGGAGTTCTACAATGAGCAGTTCTTC

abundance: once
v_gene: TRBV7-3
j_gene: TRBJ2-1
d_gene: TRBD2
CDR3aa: CASSLGLAGTYEQFF
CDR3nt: TGTGCCAGCAGTTTAGGACTAGCGGGAACCTATGAGCAGTTCTTC

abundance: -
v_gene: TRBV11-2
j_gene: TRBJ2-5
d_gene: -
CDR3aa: CASSFEETQYF
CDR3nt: TGTGCCAGCAGCTTCGAAGAGACCCAGTACTTC

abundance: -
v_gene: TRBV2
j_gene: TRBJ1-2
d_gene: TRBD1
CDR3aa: CASSLIGQDYGYTF
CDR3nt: TGTGCCAGCAGTCTCATCGGACAGGACTATGGCTACACCTTC

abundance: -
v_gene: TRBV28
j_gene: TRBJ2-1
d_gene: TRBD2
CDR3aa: CASKLAGVGEQFF
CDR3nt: TGTGCCAGCAAGTTAGCGGGAGTTGGTGAGCAGTTCTTC

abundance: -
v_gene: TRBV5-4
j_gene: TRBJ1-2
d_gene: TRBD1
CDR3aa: CASSSPSVGQGGGYTF
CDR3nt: TGTGCCAGCAGCTCCCCTTCGGTTGGACAGGGTGGCGGCTACACCTTC

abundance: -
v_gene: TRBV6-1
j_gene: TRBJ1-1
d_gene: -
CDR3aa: CASSEAGLNTEAFF
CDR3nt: TGTGCCAGCAGTGAAGCGGGGCTCAACACTGAAGCTTTCTTT

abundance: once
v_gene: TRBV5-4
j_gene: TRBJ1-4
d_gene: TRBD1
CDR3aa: CASSIGGPGGFEKLFF
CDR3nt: TGTGCCAGCAGCATTGGAGGGCCAGGGGGTTTTGAAAAACTGTTTTTT

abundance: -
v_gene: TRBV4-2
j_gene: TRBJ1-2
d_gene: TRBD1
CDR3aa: CASSPTGNYGYTF
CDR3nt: TGTGCCAGCAGCCCGACAGGGAACTATGGCTACACCTTC

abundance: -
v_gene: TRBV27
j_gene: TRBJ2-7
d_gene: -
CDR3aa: CASSLTFISYEQYF
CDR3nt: TGTGCCAGCAGTTTAACGTTCATCAGTTACGAGCAGTACTTC

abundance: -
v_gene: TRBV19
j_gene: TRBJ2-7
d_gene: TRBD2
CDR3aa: CASSISRGSSHEQYF
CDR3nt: TGTGCCAGTAGTATCTCTCGCGGGAGTTCCCACGAGCAGTACTTC

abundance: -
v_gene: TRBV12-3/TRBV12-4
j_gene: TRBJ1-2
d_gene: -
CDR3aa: CASSFTGNGYTF
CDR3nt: TGTGCCAGCAGTTTCACGGGGAATGGCTACACCTTC

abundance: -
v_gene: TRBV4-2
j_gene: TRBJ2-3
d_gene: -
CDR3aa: CASSQDLGLDTQYF
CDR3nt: TGTGCCAGCAGCCAAGATTTGGGGCTGGATACGCAGTATTTT

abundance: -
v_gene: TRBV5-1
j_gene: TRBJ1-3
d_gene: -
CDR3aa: CASSQGTGNTIYF
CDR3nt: TGCGCCAGCAGCCAGGGGACTGGAAACACCATATATTTT

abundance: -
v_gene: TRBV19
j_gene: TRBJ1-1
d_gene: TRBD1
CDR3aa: CASSFNTGGRTEAFF
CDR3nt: TGTGCCAGTAGTTTTAATACAGGGGGCAGGACTGAAGCTTTCTTT